This T cell receptor beta chain was recorded in a study of CD8+ T cells in alopecia areata (dated by TCRdb to 2016 to 2019). A note on the overall study: Skin from C3H/HeJ donors with spontaneous alopecia (about 6-13 months old) was grafted onto female C3H/HeJ recipients aged about 6-10 weeks. High-throughput TCRbeta sequencing was used to examine T cell clonal expansion in alopecia areata in both the C3H/HeJ mouse model and human patients. Human TCRbeta sequencing covered scalp tissue and sorted CD4+ and CD8+ peripheral blood T cells from patchy and totalis/universalis alopecia areata patients and healthy controls. Scalp clonality was compared among normal scalp (n=4), patchy alopecia areata scalp (n=8), and alopecia totalis/universalis scalp (n=8). RNA was obtained with the PAXgene miRNA kit for fixed scalp, the miRNeasy kit for PBMCs, and the RNeasy kit for mouse skin. TCRbeta CDR3 regions were amplified by immunoSEQ multiplex PCR with 35 Vbeta forward and 13 Jbeta reverse primers. Here is what the overall study found, with its caveats: Scalp TCR repertoire analysis is complicated because resident alphabeta T cells in normal human skin are also sequenced, whereas mouse skin is dominated by gammadelta T cells. Compared with mice, TCR sequences shared between patients were less clear, possibly partly because of HLA diversity across the patient population. Lesional scalp, especially in alopecia totalis/universalis, showed higher clonality and more expanded CD8+ clones than normal scalp, suggesting antigenic drive.

Looking up the germline V gene (reference sequence) yields CDR1 FNHDT and CDR2 SITEND. Trimming leaves V shorter by 3 bases and J shorter by 6 bases, with the junction holding 2 bases beyond the gene matches. The CDR3 starts with the cysteine, ends with the phenylalanine, and has 13 residues. Part of the CDR3 DNA is given, 27 bases translated from base 1. This clone was counted only a few times. Its antigen specificity is not known. This is a murine receptor, so its gene nomenclature and germline sequences are mouse based. The read ends 4 residues shy of where the CDR3 ends; the end is completed using the germline J gene. This same CDR3 is encoded by further DNA sequences in the sample. Pooled mouse cutaneous lymph node cells were stained for CD4, CD8alpha, NKG2D, NKG2ACE and other markers, then sorted on a BD Influx. Library preparation used the immunoSEQ multiplex PCR assay. RNA was extracted from all samples and reverse transcribed into cDNA, which served as template for TCR sequencing. SuperScript III was used for first-strand cDNA synthesis, primed with a 2:1 mix of oligo-dT and random hexamers. Amplification bias was assessed with a synthetic immune receptor repertoire, and residual bias was removed computationally. Sequencing of the libraries was done on Illumina HiSeq with 60 bp reads that cover the CDR3, reading from J toward V. Under the source paper's analysis protocol: Raw reads were preprocessed to remove errors, and CDR3 was defined according to IMGT conventions as the region from the conserved cysteine to phenylalanine. Clonality was computed as 1 minus the Shannon entropy, with the entropy normalized by log2 of the number of productive unique TCRs. Whether each scalp clone was CD4 or CD8 was inferred by checking scalp TCRbeta sequences against the CD4 and CD8 repertoires from sorted blood. TCRdb took over this immuneACCESS table, retaining in-frame rearrangements with V and J assigned. Such tables are incomplete; in checked studies, under half of the missing clones stem from an unresolved V gene, and the remainder is unexplained. D and trimming come from the DNA, and the V and J calls and clone size come from that table. The table gives more than 250,000 clones for this sample, with none occurring only once. About 1.1% of the sample comes from the top ten.

Recombination joined TRBV19 with TRBJ2-1, and TRBD2 aligns with 8 junction nucleotides. Material: CD4+ T cells sorted from a lymph node. This TCR was recovered from a C3H/HeJ mouse with alopecia areata. In terms of MHC, this strain is H2-k. The sequenced CDR3 bases are TGTGCCAGCAGTACGACTGGGGTTGCT. It specifies CASSTTGVA. The CDR3, in full, reads CASSTTGVAEQFF.